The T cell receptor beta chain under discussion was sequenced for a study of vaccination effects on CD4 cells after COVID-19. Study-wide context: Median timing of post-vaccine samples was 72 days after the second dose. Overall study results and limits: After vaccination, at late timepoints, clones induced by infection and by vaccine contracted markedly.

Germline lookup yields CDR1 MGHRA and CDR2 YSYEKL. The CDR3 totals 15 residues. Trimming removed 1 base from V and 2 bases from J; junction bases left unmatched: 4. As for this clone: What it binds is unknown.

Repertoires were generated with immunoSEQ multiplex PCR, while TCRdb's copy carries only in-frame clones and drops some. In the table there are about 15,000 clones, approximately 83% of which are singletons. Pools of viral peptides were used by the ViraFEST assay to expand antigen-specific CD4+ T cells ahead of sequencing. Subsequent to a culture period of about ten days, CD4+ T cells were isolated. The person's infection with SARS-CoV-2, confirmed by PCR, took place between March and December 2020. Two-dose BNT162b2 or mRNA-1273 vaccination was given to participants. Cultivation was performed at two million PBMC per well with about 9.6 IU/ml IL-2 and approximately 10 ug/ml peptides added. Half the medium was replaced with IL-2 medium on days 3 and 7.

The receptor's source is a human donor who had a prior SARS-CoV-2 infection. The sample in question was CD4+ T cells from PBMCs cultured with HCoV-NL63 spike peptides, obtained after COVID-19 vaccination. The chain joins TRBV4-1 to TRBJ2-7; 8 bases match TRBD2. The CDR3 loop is CASSQGTSLTYEQYF. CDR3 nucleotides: TGCGCCAGCAGCCAAGGGACTAGCCTTACCTACGAGCAGTACTTC.